Below, one T cell receptor (beta chain) is given with its context. The antigen is unknown. This specimen belongs to a study of OX40 agonist ivuxolimab in advanced cancers. Clones were read by immunoSEQ multiplex PCR, and TCRdb kept only the in-frame ones, dropping some. This sample has approximately 61,000 clones; approximately 93% occur once, and the top ten carry 15% to 20%. Autoimmune disease history or systemic immunosuppression led to patient exclusion. This CDR3 contains 15 residues. Germline CDR1 and CDR2: SGHNT and YYREEE (reference sequence). The junction had 2 bases not matched to a gene; V was cut back by 0 bases and J by 3 bases. Study conclusions and caveats: Expanded peripheral T cell antigen specificity was not determined.

This sequence was found in an adult with an advanced solid tumor such as melanoma, head and neck, liver or kidney cancer. The chain has TRBV5-4 and TRBJ2-2; 7 bases are a match to TRBD1. Sample: CD4+ or CD8+ T cells sorted from blood, taken in a trial of the OX40 agonist ivuxolimab. The CDR3 DNA sequence: TGTGCCAGCAGCTTGGGACAGGGCGACACCGGGGAGCTGTTTTTT. This gives the protein CASSLGQGDTGELFF.